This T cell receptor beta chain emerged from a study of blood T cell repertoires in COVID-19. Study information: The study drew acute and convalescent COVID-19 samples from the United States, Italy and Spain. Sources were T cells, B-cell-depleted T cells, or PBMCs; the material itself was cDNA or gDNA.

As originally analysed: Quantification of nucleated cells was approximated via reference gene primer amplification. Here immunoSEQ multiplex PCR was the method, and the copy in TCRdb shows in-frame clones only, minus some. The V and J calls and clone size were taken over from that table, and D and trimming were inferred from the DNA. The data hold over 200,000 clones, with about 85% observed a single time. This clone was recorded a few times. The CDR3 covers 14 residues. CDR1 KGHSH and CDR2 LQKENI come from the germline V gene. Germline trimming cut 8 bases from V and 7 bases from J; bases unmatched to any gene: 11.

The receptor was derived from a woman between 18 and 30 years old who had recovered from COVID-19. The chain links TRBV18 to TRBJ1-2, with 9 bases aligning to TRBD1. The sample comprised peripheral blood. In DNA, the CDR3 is TGTGCCAGCGTCCAGGGGAGACAGGGGGTTGGCTACACCTTC. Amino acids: CASVQGRQGVGYTF.